The 21 T cell receptor beta chains below all came from one sample that was sequenced in a study of blood T cell repertoires in COVID-19. Clones were read by immunoSEQ multiplex PCR, and TCRdb kept only the in-frame ones, dropping some. This sample has about 130,000 clones, with about 80% found just once. The sequencing input was peripheral blood. Receptors originate from a woman of 80 years or more with acute or convalescent COVID-19.

The V gene is TRBV10-3, the J gene TRBJ1-1, with TRBD1 matching 8 bases. The CDR3 runs 15 residues. V shed 2 bases and J 6 bases; nucleotides not matched to a gene: 8. Germline V gene sequence: CDR1 ENHRY, CDR2 SYGVKD. The CDR3 bases are TGTGCCATCAGTGAGCCGGACAGGGATGCGCCTGAAGCTTTCTTT. Amino acid sequence: CAISEPDRDAPEAFF.

In this sample, this clone turned up once. V is TRBV29-1 and J is TRBJ1-1, with 7 bases lining up with TRBD1. V trimming: 5 bases; J trimming: 2 bases; junction bases outside the gene matches: 2. Germline assignment: CDR1 SQVTM and CDR2 ANQGSEA. This CDR3 comprises 12 residues. The CDR3 DNA sequence: TGCAGCGTTTGGACAGGTAACACTGAAGCTTTCTTT. It encodes CSVWTGNTEAFF.

V and J are TRBV27 and TRBJ1-1; TRBD1 might be the D (6 bases). Germline CDR1 reads MNHEY; CDR2 reads SMNVEV (reference sequence). The CDR3 length is 15 residues. Trimming pared 3 bases from V and 4 bases from J, leaving 15 bases between. The CDR3 reads CASSFGGASGTEAFF. The CDR3 region has the DNA TGTGCCAGCAGTTTCGGGGGGGCTTCTGGCACTGAAGCTTTCTTT.

The V and J genes are TRBV19 and TRBJ2-1; 9 nucleotides line up with TRBD1. The CDR3 contains 20 residues. V gave up 7 bases and J gave up 4 bases; unmatched junction bases: 23. The germline V gene has CDR1 LNHDA and CDR2 SQIVND (reference sequence). The CDR3 here is CASKSRGTGWFGSVYNEQFF. CDR3 nucleotides: TGTGCCAGTAAGTCGCGCGGGACAGGGTGGTTTGGATCGGTTTACAATGAGCAGTTCTTC.

The CDR3 DNA sequence: TGCGCCAGCAGCGCGACAGCTGCCCAAGAGACCCAGTACTTC. Its protein product is CASSATAAQETQYF. This chain uses TRBV5-1 with TRBJ2-5; weak D call: TRBD1 (5 bases). V was clipped by 4 bases and J by 1 base, with 11 bases between them. The CDR3 extends over 14 amino acids. The germline gives CDR1 SGHRS, CDR2 YFSETQ.

V usage is TRBV10-3 and J usage is TRBJ2-7; 15 bases map to TRBD2. Germline V gene data show CDR1 as ENHRY and CDR2 as SYGVKD. V shed 11 bases, J shed 1 base, and the junction held 12 bases outside the gene matches. The CDR3 sequence is 17 residues long. CDR3 sequence (DNA): TGTGCCGTTTCTCCGGGACTAGCGGGGGGATTGTCCTACGAGCAGTACTTC. Residues: CAVSPGLAGGLSYEQYF.

The rearrangement links TRBV3-1 (or the pseudogene TRBV3-2) to TRBJ1-2, with D perhaps matching TRBD1 (5 bases). The CDR3 has 16 residues. Germline V lookup: CDR1 LGHDT, CDR2 YNNKEL (reference sequence). V was cut by 1 base and J by 6 bases, with 18 bases left in between. CDR3 amino acids: CASSQVSRQGRDGYTF. CDR3 in DNA: TGTGCCAGCAGCCAAGTCAGTCGTCAGGGTCGCGATGGCTACACCTTC.

A few counts support this clone. The V and J genes are TRBV7-9 and TRBJ2-2, with D possibly matching TRBD2 (6 bases). The CDR3 extends over 16 amino acids. Germline V gene sequence: CDR1 SEHNR, CDR2 FQNEAQ (reference sequence). The V and J ends lost 1 base and 1 base respectively, with 10 bases between them. The CDR3 region is CASSLDRGLNTGELFF. The CDR3 DNA is TGTGCCAGCAGCTTAGATCGGGGGTTGAACACCGGGGAGCTGTTTTTT.

The chain is built from TRBV29-1 and TRBJ1-2; 11 nucleotides line up with TRBD1. Trimming at V came to 5 bases and at J to 4 bases, leaving 6 bases not matched to a gene. The germline CDR1 and CDR2 sequences are SQVTM and ANQGSEA. CDR3 length: 14 residues. CDR3 loop: CSVRAGTGGYGYTF. In DNA form, the CDR3 reads TGCAGCGTTCGAGCCGGGACAGGGGGCTATGGCTACACCTTC.

V is TRBV3-1 (or the pseudogene TRBV3-2) and J is TRBJ1-5; D remains unclear. The germline V gene encodes CDR1 LGHDT and CDR2 YNNKEL (reference sequence). V was trimmed by 0 bases and J by 6 bases, leaving 6 bases between them. This CDR3 is 13 amino acids long. For the CDR3, the DNA is TGTGCCAGCAGCCAAGATCTCCGTCAGCCCCAGCATTTT. Amino acids: CASSQDLRQPQHF.

The V and J genes are TRBV5-1 and TRBJ1-1; a weak D match, TRBD1 (5 bases). The V gene's germline CDR1 is SGHRS and CDR2 YFSETQ. V was clipped by 4 bases and J by 3 bases, with 16 bases between them. The CDR3 totals 15 residues. The CDR3 reads CASSLVVGGDTEAFF. The CDR3 coding sequence is TGCGCCAGCAGCCTCGTCGTGGGGGGTGACACTGAAGCTTTCTTT.

The rearrangement uses TRBV7-2 and TRBJ1-3; possibly TRBD1 for D (5 bases). Germline V CDR1 and CDR2: SGHTA, FQGNSA. This CDR3 comprises 15 residues. Trimming removed 5 bases at V and 5 bases at J, with 16 bases between. CDR3 bases: TGTGCCAGCAGCCTGGGGCAGACGACAAGAAACACCATATATTTT. This encodes CASSLGQTTRNTIYF.

The V and J genes are TRBV6-5 and TRBJ1-2; perhaps TRBD1 as D (6 bases). CDR3 length: 16 residues. Trimming took off 0 bases at V and 4 bases at J, with 15 bases between the two ends. Germline CDR1 and CDR2: MNHEY and SVGAGI. Here the CDR3 DNA reads TGTGCCAGCAGTTACTCGTTCGGGACAACGCCCTATGGCTACACCTTC. Translated: CASSYSFGTTPYGYTF.

The chain uses TRBV4-3 and TRBJ1-1; no reliable D call. The CDR3 is made up of 15 amino acids. The germline V and J ends were trimmed by 1 base and 2 bases, with 11 bases remaining between them. CDR1 is LGHNA and CDR2 is YSLEER in the germline V gene. The CDR3 coding sequence is TGCGCCAGCAGCCAAGGACGGGAAGCTAACACTGAAGCTTTCTTT. Its protein product is CASSQGREANTEAFF.

This clone was seen more than once but under ten times. The genes are TRBV7-3 and TRBJ1-1, with D unclear. Germline CDR1 and CDR2: SGHTA and FQGTGA. This CDR3 region has 14 residues. Trimming left V 4 bases short and J 6 bases short, with 15 bases between. The CDR3 coding sequence is TGTGCCAGCAGCTCGGCCAGCGGTTCGGCTGAAGCTTTCTTT. The encoded protein is CASSSASGSAEAFF.

Only a few counts were recorded for this clone. This chain joins TRBV6-5 and TRBJ2-7; 10 bases agree with TRBD2. The CDR3 is 16 residues long. CDR1 is MNHEY, CDR2 SVGAGI, per germline. V trimming: 0 bases; J trimming: 3 bases; junction bases outside the gene matches: 5. This CDR3 is CASSYSPRLAGYEQYF. The DNA of the CDR3 is TGTGCCAGCAGTTACTCCCCAAGACTAGCGGGCTACGAGCAGTACTTC.

This sequence joins TRBV30 and TRBJ1-1; D gene ambiguous. The V gene's germline CDR1 is GTSNPN and CDR2 SVGIG (reference sequence). Trimming cost V 0 bases and J 5 bases, with 13 bases left between them. The CDR3 covers 14 residues. This chain's CDR3 is CAWSVSGSRTEAFF. The DNA for the CDR3 is TGTGCCTGGAGTGTATCCGGGAGTCGGACTGAAGCTTTCTTT.

The V and J genes are TRBV27 and TRBJ1-5; D remains ambiguous. V was shortened by 3 bases and J by 3 bases, with 9 bases between the two germline ends. Germline CDR1 MNHEY, CDR2 SMNVEV (reference sequence). The CDR3 contains 14 residues. This CDR3 is CASSFGRNNQPQHF. Here the CDR3 DNA reads TGTGCCAGCAGTTTTGGGAGGAACAATCAGCCCCAGCATTTT.

V gene TRBV7-9 combines with J gene TRBJ1-4; 9 bases line up with TRBD1. V gave up 5 bases and J gave up 2 bases; unmatched junction bases: 3. This CDR3 has 15 residues. Germline lookup yields CDR1 SEHNR and CDR2 FQNEAQ (reference sequence). DNA for the CDR3: TGTGCCAGCAGCGGTACAGGGGGCACTAATGAAAAACTGTTTTTT. As protein: CASSGTGGTNEKLFF.

This chain joins TRBV28 and TRBJ1-1; the D gene is possibly TRBD1 (6 bases). V was pared by 8 bases and J by 2 bases, with 9 bases between. Germline loops: CDR1 MDHEN, CDR2 SYDVKM. The CDR3 runs to 12 residues. The DNA of the CDR3 is TGTGCCAGCTCGGACAGCAACACTGAAGCTTTCTTT. Translated, it gives CASSDSNTEAFF.

V is TRBV7-2 and J is TRBJ1-2; D might be TRBD1 (5 bases). Trimming cost V 1 base and J 5 bases, with 14 bases left between them. Germline values: CDR1 SGHTA, CDR2 FQGNSA. CDR3 length: 15 amino acids. CDR3 protein: CASSLGGRSWYGYTF. In DNA, the CDR3 is TGTGCCAGCAGCTTAGGGGGCCGGAGTTGGTATGGCTACACCTTC.